The rows below give T cell receptor beta chains drawn from one sample of a study of T-cell reconstitution after alpha-beta-depleted transplantation in children. MiXCR, applied by TCRdb to the PCR reads, yields one record per CDR3 protein. The sample has about 870,000 distinct CDR3 sequences, 16% seen once; the top ten hold about 4.6%. The sequenced sample was PBMCs, mostly from graft donor cells, obtained 360 days after TCRalphabeta/CD19-depleted stem cell transplant. The receptors originated from a male patient between 5 and 17 years old who had a stem cell transplant for acute lymphoblastic leukemia, so the T cells may come from the graft donor. The CDR3 runs from the conserved cysteine through the conserved F or W. The order of the fields is J gene, D gene, V gene, CDR3 length, clone size, CDR3 protein, CDR3 DNA. The D gene is left open where the match is weak. Not all rows give a size; the values are once, few, many and, for expanded clones, a class.

TRBJ2-1 TRBD2 TRBV7-9 14 few CASSFGGSFNEQFF TGTGCCAGCAGCTTCGGCGGGAGTTTCAATGAGCAGTTCTTC
TRBJ2-5 TRBD1 TRBV24-1 15 - CATSESGTGGETQYF TGTGCCACCAGTGAATCCGGGACAGGGGGAGAGACCCAGTACTTC
TRBJ2-3 TRBD2 TRBV2 16 - CASSRGTSGSTDTQYF TGTGCCAGCAGTCGCGGGACTAGCGGTAGCACAGATACGCAGTATTTT
TRBJ2-1 TRBD2 TRBV6-1 19 few CASTTVPGLAGTFDNEQFF TGTGCCAGCACTACCGTCCCGGGACTAGCGGGAACCTTTGACAATGAGCAGTTCTTC
TRBJ2-1 TRBD2 TRBV20-1 12 - CSARKLAGGPLF TGCAGTGCTAGAAAGTTAGCGGGAGGGCCCCTCTTC
TRBJ1-4 - TRBV5-1 14 - CASSLRQRGEKLFF TGCGCCAGCAGCTTGCGTCAGAGGGGTGAAAAACTGTTTTTT
TRBJ2-3 - TRBV6-1 12 - CASRSNPDTQYF TGTGCCAGCAGGAGTAACCCAGATACGCAGTATTTT
TRBJ1-1 - TRBV7-8 13 few CASSLYLNTEAFF TGTGCCAGCAGCTTATACCTGAACACTGAAGCTTTCTTT
TRBJ2-7 - TRBV3-1 14 few CASSQIPKYYEQYF TGTGCCAGCAGCCAAATCCCAAAATACTACGAGCAGTACTTC
TRBJ1-1 TRBD1 TRBV5-1 13 - CASSLGQGRRAFF TGCGCCAGCAGCCTGGGACAGGGGCGGAGAGCTTTCTTT
TRBJ2-1 - TRBV20-1 16 few CSARDYVASSYNEQFF TGCAGTGCTAGAGATTACGTGGCGAGCTCCTACAATGAGCAGTTCTTC
TRBJ2-1 - TRBV5-1 16 few CASSLVLASTYNEQFF TGCGCCAGCAGCTTGGTATTAGCAAGTACCTACAATGAGCAGTTCTTC
TRBJ2-2 TRBD1 TRBV20-1 14 many CSARTGRNTGELFF TGCAGTGCCAGGACAGGACGGAACACCGGGGAGCTGTTTTTT
TRBJ2-7 - TRBV28 13 - CASSPPPTYEQYF TGTGCCAGCAGCCCGCCGCCTACCTACGAGCAGTACTTC
TRBJ2-7 - TRBV7-6 12 - CASSTRGRGLYF TGTGCCAGCAGCACTAGGGGGAGGGGGCTCTACTTC
TRBJ2-7 TRBD2 TRBV3-1 18 - CACCPRTSGSLGTYEQYF TGTGCCTGCTGTCCACGGACTAGCGGGAGTTTAGGTACCTACGAGCAGTACTTC
TRBJ2-3 - TRBV20-1 11 few CVPAGTDTQYF TGCGTTCCCGCGGGCACAGATACGCAGTATTTT
TRBJ2-7 - TRBV20-1 16 many CSARDMWVLRSYEQYF TGCAGTGCTAGAGATATGTGGGTTCTGCGCTCCTACGAGCAGTACTTC
TRBJ2-2 - TRBV5-1 15 many CASSLVYPSTGELFF TGCGCCAGCAGCTTGGTATACCCTTCCACCGGGGAGCTGTTTTTT
TRBJ2-1 TRBD2 TRBV6-2/TRBV6-3 14 many CASSYSLRGNEQFF TGTGCCAGCAGTTACTCGTTGCGGGGGAATGAGCAGTTCTTC
TRBJ2-7 TRBD2 TRBV6-5 15 few CASSYLAGGRNEQYF TGTGCCAGCAGTTACCTAGCGGGAGGCCGTAACGAGCAGTACTTC
TRBJ2-2 - TRBV20-1 15 - CSARDLARSTGELFF TGCAGTGCTAGAGATTTGGCTAGAAGCACCGGGGAGCTGTTTTTT
TRBJ2-3 - TRBV5-6 16 few CASSLLGGPGTDTQYF TGTGCCAGCAGCTTGCTTGGGGGACCCGGCACAGATACGCAGTATTTT
TRBJ1-2 - TRBV18 15 few CASSQADRMGYGYTF TGTGCCAGCTCACAAGCGGACAGAATGGGCTATGGCTACACCTTC
TRBJ1-1 - TRBV7-9 14 - CASSLGYSYTEAFF TGTGCCAGCAGCTTAGGGTACAGCTACACTGAAGCTTTCTTT
TRBJ2-3 - TRBV5-1 19 - CASSLASYRGSRGTDTQYF TGCGCCAGCAGCTTGGCCTCCTACAGGGGATCGCGGGGGACAGATACGCAGTATTTT
TRBJ1-1 - TRBV20-1 12 many CSASAGDTEAFF TGCAGTGCGAGCGCCGGGGACACTGAAGCTTTCTTT
TRBJ2-7 TRBD2 TRBV19 13 - CASRSSGNYEQYF TGTGCCAGTAGATCCAGCGGGAACTACGAGCAGTACTTC
TRBJ2-2 - TRBV28 15 many CASSLPATNTGELFF TGTGCCAGCAGTTTACCGGCTACGAACACCGGGGAGCTGTTTTTT
TRBJ2-2 - TRBV29-1 14 many CSVVAVGNTGELFF TGCAGCGTTGTGGCGGTCGGAAACACCGGGGAGCTGTTTTTT
TRBJ1-3 TRBD1 TRBV12-3/TRBV12-4 15 - CASQRTGLSGNTIYF TGTGCCAGTCAACGGACAGGGCTCTCTGGAAACACCATATATTTT
TRBJ2-1 TRBD2 TRBV9 18 few CASTLSDNIGRAYNEQFF TGTGCCAGCACCCTCAGCGATAATATCGGGAGGGCATACAATGAGCAGTTCTTC
TRBJ2-2 - TRBV9 15 few CASSVGGEETGELFF TGTGCCAGCAGCGTAGGGGGAGAAGAAACCGGGGAGCTGTTTTTT
TRBJ2-7 TRBD1 TRBV5-4 15 once CASSLAGTGHYEQYF TGTGCCAGCAGCTTGGCGGGGACAGGGCACTACGAGCAGTACTTC
TRBJ2-3 TRBD2 TRBV20-1 15 - CSATRLADPTDTQYF TGCAGTGCTACCCGCCTAGCGGACCCCACAGATACGCAGTATTTT
TRBJ2-7 - TRBV5-1 13 - CASSLQGLYEQYF TGCGCCAGCAGCCTCCAGGGCCTGTACGAGCAGTACTTC
TRBJ2-7 TRBD1 TRBV20-1 14 few CSASGQGAYYEQYF TGCAGTGCATCGGGACAGGGGGCCTATTACGAGCAGTACTTC
TRBJ2-7 - TRBV5-8 16 few CASSRAKGYWDYEQYF TGTGCCAGCAGCCGGGCTAAGGGCTACTGGGATTACGAGCAGTACTTC
TRBJ2-1 - TRBV10-3 12 many CAISALLNEQFF TGTGCCATCAGTGCTCTACTGAATGAGCAGTTCTTC
TRBJ2-2 - TRBV4-1 12 few CASSQDPRELFF TGCGCCAGCAGCCAAGATCCGCGGGAGCTGTTTTTT
TRBJ2-1 TRBD2 TRBV7-2 16 few CASSLGSAGGPDEQFF TGTGCCAGCAGCTTAGGGTCGGCGGGAGGGCCCGATGAGCAGTTCTTC
TRBJ2-1 TRBD1 TRBV20-1 13 few CSATQGAWNEQFF TGCAGTGCTACCCAGGGGGCATGGAATGAGCAGTTCTTC
TRBJ2-3 - TRBV20-1 14 - CSAFSLWITDTQYF TGCAGTGCCTTTAGCCTTTGGATCACAGATACGCAGTATTTT
TRBJ2-7 - TRBV9 14 - CASSVAGRVSEQYF TGTGCCAGCAGCGTAGCGGGCAGGGTATCCGAGCAGTACTTC
TRBJ2-1 - TRBV7-2 13 - CASSLVARNEQFF TGTGCCAGCAGCTTAGTAGCGCGGAATGAGCAGTTCTTC
TRBJ2-7 - TRBV12-3/TRBV12-4 14 many CASSFPGPSYEQYF TGTGCCAGCAGTTTCCCCGGACCGTCCTACGAGCAGTACTTC
TRBJ2-7 - TRBV5-1 14 few CASRRDKGPYEQYF TGCGCCAGCAGGAGGGACAAGGGCCCCTACGAGCAGTACTTC
TRBJ2-5 - TRBV25-1 16 few CASSEGRGAGEETQYF TGTGCCAGCAGTGAGGGCCGGGGGGCAGGGGAAGAGACCCAGTACTTC
TRBJ2-3 TRBD2 TRBV20-1 14 - CSEKLAGEKYTQYF TGCAGTGAAAAACTAGCGGGAGAGAAATATACGCAGTATTTT
TRBJ2-1 - TRBV29-1 16 few CSVEPTLGPDYNEQFF TGCAGCGTTGAACCTACTCTTGGACCGGACTACAATGAGCAGTTCTTC
TRBJ1-6 - TRBV20-1 12 many CSARALISPLHF TGCAGTGCTAGAGCCCTCATTTCACCCCTCCACTTT
TRBJ2-2 TRBD1 TRBV12-3/TRBV12-4 19 many CASSLALLGQGQVTGELFF TGTGCCAGCAGTTTAGCGCTGCTCGGACAGGGGCAAGTCACCGGGGAGCTGTTTTTT
TRBJ1-2 - TRBV5-6 13 few CASSSRRLYGYTF TGTGCCAGCAGCAGTCGACGGCTCTATGGCTACACCTTC
TRBJ2-7 - TRBV12-3/TRBV12-4 13 few CASSLGGVHEQYF TGTGCCAGCAGCCTAGGGGGGGTCCACGAGCAGTACTTC
TRBJ2-7 - TRBV27 12 - CAVVRGMDEQYF TGTGCCGTAGTGAGGGGTATGGACGAGCAGTACTTC